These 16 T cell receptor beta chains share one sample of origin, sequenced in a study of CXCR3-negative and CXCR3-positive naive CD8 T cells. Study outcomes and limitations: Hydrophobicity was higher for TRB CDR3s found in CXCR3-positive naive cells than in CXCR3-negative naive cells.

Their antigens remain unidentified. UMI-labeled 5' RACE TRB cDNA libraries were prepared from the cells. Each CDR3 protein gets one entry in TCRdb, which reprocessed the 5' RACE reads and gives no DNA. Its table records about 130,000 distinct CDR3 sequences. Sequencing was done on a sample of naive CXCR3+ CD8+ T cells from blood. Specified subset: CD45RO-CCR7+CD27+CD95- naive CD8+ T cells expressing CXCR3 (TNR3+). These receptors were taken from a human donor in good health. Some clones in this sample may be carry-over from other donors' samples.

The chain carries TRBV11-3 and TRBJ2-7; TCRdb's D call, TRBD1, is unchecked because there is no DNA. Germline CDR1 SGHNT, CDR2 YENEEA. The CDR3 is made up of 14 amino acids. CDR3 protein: CASSLGDRGYEQYF.

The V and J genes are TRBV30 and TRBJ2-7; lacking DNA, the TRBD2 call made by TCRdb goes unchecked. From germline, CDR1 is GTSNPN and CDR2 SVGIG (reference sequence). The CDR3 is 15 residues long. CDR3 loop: CAWSGGGGSSYEQYF.

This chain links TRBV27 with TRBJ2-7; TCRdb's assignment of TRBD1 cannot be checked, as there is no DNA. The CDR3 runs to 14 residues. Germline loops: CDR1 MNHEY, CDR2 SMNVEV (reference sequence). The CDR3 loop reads CASSLKGDFHEQYF.

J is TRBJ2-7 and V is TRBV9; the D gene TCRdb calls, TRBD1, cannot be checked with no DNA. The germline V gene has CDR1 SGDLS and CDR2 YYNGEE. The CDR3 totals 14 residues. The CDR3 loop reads CASSVSGGASEQYF. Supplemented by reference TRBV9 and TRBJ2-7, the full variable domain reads DSGVTQTPKHLITATGQRVTLRCSPRSGDLSVYWYQQSLDQGLQFLIQYYNGEERAKGNILERFSAQQFPDLHSELNLSSLELGDSALYFCASSVSGGASEQYFGPGTRLTVT.

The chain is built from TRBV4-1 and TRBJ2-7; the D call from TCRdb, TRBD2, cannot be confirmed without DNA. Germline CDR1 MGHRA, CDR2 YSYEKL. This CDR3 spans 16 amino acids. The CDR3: CASSPETSGYTYEQYF.

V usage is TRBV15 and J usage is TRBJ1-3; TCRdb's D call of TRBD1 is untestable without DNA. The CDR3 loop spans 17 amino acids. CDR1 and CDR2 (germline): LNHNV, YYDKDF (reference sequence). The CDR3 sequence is CATSRTGSSDLENTIYF.

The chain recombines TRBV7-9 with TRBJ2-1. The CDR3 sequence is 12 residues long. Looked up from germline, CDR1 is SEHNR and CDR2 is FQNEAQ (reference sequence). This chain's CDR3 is CASTLGYNEQFF.

This chain's CDR3 is CAIWLAGINEQFF. The chain employs TRBV10-3 and TRBJ2-1; TCRdb gives TRBD2 as the D gene, but with no DNA this cannot be confirmed. The CDR3 has 13 amino acids. Germline V gene sequence: CDR1 ENHRY, CDR2 SYGVKD.

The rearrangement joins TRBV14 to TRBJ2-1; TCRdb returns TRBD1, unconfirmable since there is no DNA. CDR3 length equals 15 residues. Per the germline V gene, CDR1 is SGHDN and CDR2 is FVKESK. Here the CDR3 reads CASSQQGTAYNEQFF.

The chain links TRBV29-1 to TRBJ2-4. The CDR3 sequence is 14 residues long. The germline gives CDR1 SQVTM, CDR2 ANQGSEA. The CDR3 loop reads CSVLFGVGKNIQYF.

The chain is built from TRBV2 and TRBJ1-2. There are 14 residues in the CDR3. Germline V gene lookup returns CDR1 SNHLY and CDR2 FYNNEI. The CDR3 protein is CASSEWRDDYGYTF.

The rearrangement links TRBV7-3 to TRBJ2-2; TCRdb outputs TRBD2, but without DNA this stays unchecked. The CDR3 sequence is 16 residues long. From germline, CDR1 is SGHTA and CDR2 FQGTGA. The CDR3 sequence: CASSLGLAINTGELFF.

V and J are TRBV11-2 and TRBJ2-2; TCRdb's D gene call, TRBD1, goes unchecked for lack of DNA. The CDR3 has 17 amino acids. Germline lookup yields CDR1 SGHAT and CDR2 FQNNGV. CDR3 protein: CASSRYGTDLYTGELFF.

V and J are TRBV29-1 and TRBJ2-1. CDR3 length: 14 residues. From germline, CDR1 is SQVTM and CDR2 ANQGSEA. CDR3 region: CSVDPGSPYNEQFF.

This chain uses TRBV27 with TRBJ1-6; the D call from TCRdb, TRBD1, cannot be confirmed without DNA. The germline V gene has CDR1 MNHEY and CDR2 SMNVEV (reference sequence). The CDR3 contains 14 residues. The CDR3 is CASTRTYHNSPLHF.

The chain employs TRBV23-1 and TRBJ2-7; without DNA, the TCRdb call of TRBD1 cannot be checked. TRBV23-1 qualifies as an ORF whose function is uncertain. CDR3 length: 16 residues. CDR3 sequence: CASSLPDRGQAGEQYF.